Listed below are T cell receptor beta chains from one sample, sequenced in a study of cytomegalovirus exposure and HLA in healthy donors. Some clones are missing from TCRdb's copy, which holds only in-frame ones; the method was immunoSEQ multiplex PCR. This listing includes 95,000 to 110,000 clones. The sequenced material came from PBMCs. The receptors come from a man aged 40-49 years in good health and CMV-seronegative. CDR3s include the opening cysteine and the closing phenylalanine or tryptophan. D genes are given only for firm matches.

j_call v_call d_call cdr3_length cdr3_aa cdr3_nt
TRBJ2-7 TRBV20-1 NA 11 CSALGTAEQYF TGCAGTGCCCTCGGTACCGCCGAGCAGTACTTC
TRBJ1-4 TRBV10-2 NA 17 CASTPTRQGKTNEKLFF TGCGCCAGCACCCCCACTCGCCAGGGGAAGACTAATGAAAAACTGTTTTTT
TRBJ2-7 TRBV9 NA 15 CASSVGAHPATEQYF TGTGCCAGCAGCGTAGGGGCTCACCCGGCCACCGAGCAGTACTTC
TRBJ2-7 TRBV30 NA 13 CAWAQGGAYEQYF TGTGCCTGGGCACAGGGTGGCGCCTACGAGCAGTACTTC
TRBJ1-3 TRBV28 TRBD1 18 CASSKTGTGAVSGNTIYF TGTGCCAGCAGCAAGACCGGGACAGGGGCCGTCTCTGGAAACACCATATATTTT
TRBJ2-1 TRBV29-1 NA 14 CSVIQGSSYNEQFF TGCAGCGTCATACAGGGAAGCTCCTACAATGAGCAGTTCTTC
TRBJ1-1 TRBV5-1 TRBD1 16 CASNVPGQGTHTEAFF TGCGCCAGCAACGTCCCGGGACAGGGAACGCACACTGAAGCTTTCTTT
TRBJ2-7 TRBV28 TRBD1 15 CASSQDRGRQTEQYF TGTGCCAGCAGTCAAGACAGGGGGCGGCAGACCGAGCAGTACTTC
TRBJ2-5 TRBV6-5 NA 11 CASKRGIALYF TGTGCCAGCAAACGCGGGATCGCTTTGTACTTC
TRBJ2-1 TRBV16 TRBD2 18 CASSQSFLAGGISNEQFF TGTGCCAGCAGCCAATCTTTCCTAGCGGGGGGCATCAGCAATGAGCAGTTCTTC
TRBJ2-7 TRBV27 TRBD2 14 CASSPGTRGSEQYF TGTGCCAGCAGTCCGGGGACTAGGGGCTCCGAGCAGTACTTC
TRBJ1-5 TRBV6-1 NA 15 CASSEVGLSNQPQHF TGTGCCAGCAGTGAAGTTGGCCTCAGCAATCAGCCCCAGCATTTT
TRBJ2-2 TRBV11-3 NA 13 CASSLGLTGELFF TGTGCCAGCAGCTTAGGGCTCACCGGGGAGCTGTTTTTT
TRBJ2-2 TRBV5-1 NA 15 CASRPNTGNTGELFF TGCGCCAGCAGACCAAATACAGGGAACACCGGGGAGCTGTTTTTT
TRBJ2-6 TRBV14 TRBD1 20 CASSQPSWDRGRDGANVLTF TGTGCCAGCAGCCAACCGAGTTGGGACAGGGGGCGCGACGGGGCCAACGTCCTGACTTTC
TRBJ2-7 TRBV9 NA 13 CASSVSGNNEQYF TGTGCCAGCAGCGTATCCGGGAACAATGAGCAGTACTTC